This T cell receptor beta chain is from a study of Graves' ophthalmopathy and Graves' hyperthyroidism. In its sample, this clonotype was seen many times. The authors amplified TCR beta CDR3 regions, and they did so from RNA transcripts for repertoire sequencing. HTBI-primed first-round RT-PCR preceded second-round multiplex PCR. TCRdb passed the multiplex PCR reads through MiXCR, listing each CDR3 protein once. The sample yields over 500,000 distinct CDR3 sequences, about 20% seen once. The CDR3 has 13 amino acids. From germline, CDR1 is SGHRS and CDR2 YFSETQ. V lost 3 bases and J 1 base, leaving 8 bases between the germline ends.

The chain carries TRBV5-1 and TRBJ2-7, with D uncertain. Sequences were obtained from peripheral blood. The origin of this receptor is a woman in her late teens or twenties with stable Graves' hyperthyroidism. Some clones in this sample may be carry-over from other donors' samples. The CDR3 region is CASSSDGSYEQYF. CDR3 in DNA: TGCGCCAGCAGCTCGGACGGGTCCTACGAGCAGTACTTC. The variable domain in full, completed from reference TRBV5-1 and TRBJ2-7, reads KAGVTQTPRYLIKTRGQQVTLSCSPISGHRSVSWYQQTPGQGLQFLFEYFSETQRNKGNFPGRFSGRQFSNSRSEMNVSTLELGDSALYLCASSSDGSYEQYFGPGTRLTVT.